This TCR beta chain was recovered during a study of blood T cell repertoires in COVID-19. Study-wide context: There were acute and convalescent COVID-19 samples, and they came from the United States, Italy and Spain. T cells, B-cell-depleted T cells, or PBMCs supplied cDNA or gDNA.

The authors' processing: Amplification with reference gene primers provided the estimates of nucleated cell counts. Clones were read by immunoSEQ multiplex PCR, and TCRdb kept only the in-frame ones, dropping some. That table furnishes V, J and clone size, whereas the DNA furnished D and trimming. The sample shows some 200,000 clones, 86% of them seen only once. Regarding this clone: Different DNA sequences within this sample yield the same CDR3.

The sequenced sample consisted of peripheral blood. The origin of this receptor is a man older than 75 with acute or convalescent COVID-19.

The CDR3 region has the DNA TGTGCCAGTAGTATAGGGCAGGGGTATGGCTACACCTTC. Residues: CASSIGQGYGYTF. This chain uses TRBV19 with TRBJ1-2; maybe TRBD1 (6 bases). The V end lost 1 base, the J end lost 5 bases, and 8 bases lay between the germline ends. Germline V gives CDR1 LNHDA, CDR2 SQIVND (reference sequence). The CDR3 length is 13 residues.